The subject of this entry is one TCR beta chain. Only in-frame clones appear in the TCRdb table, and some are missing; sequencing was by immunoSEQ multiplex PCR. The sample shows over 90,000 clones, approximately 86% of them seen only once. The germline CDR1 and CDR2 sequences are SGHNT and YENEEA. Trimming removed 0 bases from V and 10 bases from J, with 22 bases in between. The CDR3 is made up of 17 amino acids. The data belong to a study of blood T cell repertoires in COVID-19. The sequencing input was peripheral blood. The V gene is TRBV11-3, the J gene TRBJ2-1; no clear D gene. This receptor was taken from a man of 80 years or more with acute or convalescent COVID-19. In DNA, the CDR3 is TGTGCCAGCAGCTTAGATACCCACCCTTCATTGGAGAGGGAGCAGTTCTTC. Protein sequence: CASSLDTHPSLEREQFF.